This TCR beta chain was identified in a study of blood T cell repertoires in COVID-19 (TCRdb year 2020). In the study overall: Collaborator samples came from the United States, Italy and Spain and covered acute and convalescent phases of COVID-19. HLA class I and class II types, where available, came from metadata supplied by the sample provider rather than from assay-based typing. The prospective study material was composed of cDNA or gDNA derived from T cells, B-cell-depleted T cells, or PBMCs. The repertoires were released in a freely available public database meant as a resource for research on the immune response to SARS-CoV-2. Samples came from the ongoing ImmuneRACE study (first 160 participants) plus 1,254 subjects from 6 global collaborators. Deeply sampled blood TCRbeta repertoires from subjects exposed to, actively infected with, or recovered from COVID-19 were included in the dataset. Sample metadata almost always included a de-identified subject ID, COVID-19 status, age in years and sex. General conclusions and limits of the study: The quantity of clinical and demographic metadata differed by source and by participant and was supplied without curation.

From the germline V gene, CDR1 is MDHEN and CDR2 is SYDVKM. Taken from cysteine to phenylalanine, the CDR3 has 15 residues. Only CDR3 DNA is held: 45 bases, read in frame from base 1. The junction shows trimming of 3 bases on V and 3 bases on J, plus 12 bases between the germline ends. Whole blood was collected in K2EDTA tubes by collaborating institutions according to the institutions' own protocols. Collaborator samples were shipped for TCRbeta analysis as frozen whole blood, isolated PBMCs, or DNA extracted from either sample type. Comments on this clone: Its antigen remains undetermined. No much larger clone exists at a distance of one base, and base qualities are not known.

The immunoSEQ Assay, a bias-controlled multiplex PCR, was used to amplify TCRbeta CDR3 regions from genomic DNA. The paper's data handling went like this. Nucleated cell counts per sample were estimated from amplification of reference gene primers within the assay. To quantify the absolute abundance of each unique TCRbeta CDR3 rearrangement, sequence reads were collapsed and filtered. Productive Simpson clonality was computed per sample as the square root of Simpson's diversity index over productive rearrangements. The clones in this table, taken by TCRdb from immuneACCESS, are in-frame only. Not every clone is retained; where verified, under half of the shortfall comes from an unresolved V gene, and the cause of the rest is unknown. The V and J calls and clone size were taken over from that table, and D and trimming were inferred from the DNA. Here the sample has roughly 200,000 clones; approximately 84% occur a single time. The ten largest clones add up to more than 4.5% of the sample.

The sequence joins TRBV28 to TRBJ1-3; no D gene is confidently identified. This clonotype originated in a woman in her 70s with active or convalescent COVID-19. The sample comprised peripheral blood. The nucleotides are TGTGCCAGCAGTTTTGAGGTACGGTTTGGAAACACCATATATTTT. This encodes CASSFEVRFGNTIYF. This CDR3, with the reference TRBV28 and TRBJ1-3 proteins standing in past its ends, gives the full variable domain DVKVTQSSRYLVKRTGEKVFLECVQDMDHENMFWYRQDPGLGLRLIYFSYDVKMKEKGDIPEGYSVSREKKERFSLILESASTNQTSMYLCASSFEVRFGNTIYFGEGSWLTVV.